One and the same sample provided the 4 T cell receptor beta chains below, sequenced in a study of control samples from healthy donors and cancer patients. The repertoire was sequenced with immunoSEQ multiplex PCR; TCRdb's copy has only in-frame clones and lacks some. The sample carries about 130,000 clones, roughly 90% recorded once. The source material was blood. The receptors stem from a man aged 18 to 35 in good health.

The chain recombines TRBV5-1 with TRBJ1-3; TRBD1 aligns across 8 bases. CDR3 length equals 15 residues. The germline gives CDR1 SGHRS, CDR2 YFSETQ. The V gene end was trimmed by 2 bases and the J gene end by 2 bases; junction bases not matched to a gene: 3. The CDR3 DNA is TGCGCCAGCAGCTTCCAGGGGGCCCCTGGAAACACCATATATTTT. Protein product: CASSFQGAPGNTIYF.

This CDR3 is CAWSVQGRGNTEAFF. In DNA, the CDR3 is TGTGCCTGGAGTGTACAAGGCAGGGGGAACACTGAAGCTTTCTTT. This chain uses TRBV30 with TRBJ1-1; D perhaps matches TRBD1 (6 bases). Germline V gene data show CDR1 as GTSNPN and CDR2 as SVGIG (reference sequence). This CDR3 comprises 15 residues. V dropped 0 bases and J dropped 1 base, with 12 bases sitting between them. The variable domain in full, with the rest retrieved from reference TRBV30 and TRBJ1-1, is SQTIHQWPATLVQPVGSPLSLECTVEGTSNPNLYWYRQAAGRGLQLLFYSVGIGQISSEVPQNLSASRPQDRQFILSSKKLLLSDSGFYLCAWSVQGRGNTEAFFGQGTRLTVV.

This chain connects TRBV2 to TRBJ2-5, with D perhaps matching TRBD2 (6 bases). This CDR3 is built from 16 residues. Germline-derived CDR1 and CDR2 are SNHLY and FYNNEI. V lost 3 bases and J 4 bases, leaving 18 bases between the germline ends. The CDR3 DNA follows: TGTGCCAGCAGTGAGGCTCTGGCGGGGCGGGGAGAGACCCAGTACTTC. It is translated as CASSEALAGRGETQYF.

The chain has TRBV5-1 and TRBJ2-2; D remains ambiguous. V shed 0 bases and J shed 8 bases, with 14 bases lying between them. This CDR3 region has 15 residues. Germline values: CDR1 SGHRS, CDR2 YFSETQ. Written as DNA, the CDR3 is TGCGCCAGCAGCTTGGGGCAGCCCCTCGTAGGGGAGCTGTTTTTT. Translating it yields CASSLGQPLVGELFF.